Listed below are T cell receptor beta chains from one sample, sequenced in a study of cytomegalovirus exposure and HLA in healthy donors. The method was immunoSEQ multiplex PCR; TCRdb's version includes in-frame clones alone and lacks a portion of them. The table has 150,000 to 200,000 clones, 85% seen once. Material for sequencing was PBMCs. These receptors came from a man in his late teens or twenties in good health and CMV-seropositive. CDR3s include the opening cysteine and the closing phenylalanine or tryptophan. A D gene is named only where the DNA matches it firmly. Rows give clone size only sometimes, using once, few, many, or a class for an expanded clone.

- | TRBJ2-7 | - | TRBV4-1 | CASSQDYPEVLYEQYF | TGCGCCAGCAGCCAAGATTATCCTGAGGTTCTGTACGAGCAGTACTTC
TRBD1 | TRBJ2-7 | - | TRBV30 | CAWSGQGILYEQYF | TGTGCCTGGAGCGGACAGGGGATTCTATACGAGCAGTACTTC
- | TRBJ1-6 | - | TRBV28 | CASSPGTYNSPLHF | TGTGCCAGCAGTCCCGGGACATATAATTCACCCCTCCACTTT
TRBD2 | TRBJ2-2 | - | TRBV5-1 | CASRPGLAGGHTGELFF | TGCGCCAGCAGGCCGGGACTAGCGGGGGGGCACACCGGGGAGCTGTTTTTT
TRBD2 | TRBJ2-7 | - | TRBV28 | CASSLVTSGGYEQYF | TGTGCCAGCAGTTTAGTAACTAGCGGGGGTTACGAGCAGTACTTC
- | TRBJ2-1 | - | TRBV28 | CASTSGDEQFF | TGTGCCAGCACCTCGGGGGATGAGCAGTTCTTC
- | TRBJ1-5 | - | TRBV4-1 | CASSQVDMGFGRGQPQHF | TGCGCCAGCAGCCAAGTAGATATGGGGTTCGGGCGGGGTCAGCCCCAGCATTTT
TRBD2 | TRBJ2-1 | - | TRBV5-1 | CASSFLAGGNEQFF | TGCGCCAGCAGCTTTCTAGCGGGAGGCAATGAGCAGTTCTTC
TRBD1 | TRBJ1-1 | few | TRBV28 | CASSLSGTGGRAFF | TGTGCCAGCAGTTTATCCGGGACAGGGGGAAGAGCTTTCTTT
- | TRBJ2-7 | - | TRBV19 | CASWDDRTYEQYF | TGTGCCAGTTGGGATGACAGGACCTACGAGCAGTACTTC
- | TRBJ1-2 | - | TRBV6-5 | CASSYGRVKDGYTF | TGTGCCAGCAGTTACGGGAGGGTGAAGGATGGCTACACCTTC
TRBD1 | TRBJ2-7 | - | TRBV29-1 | CSGSQGLSYEQYF | TGCAGCGGGTCACAGGGGCTCTCCTACGAGCAGTACTTC
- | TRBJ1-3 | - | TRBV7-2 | CASSLAKSNTIYF | TGTGCCAGCAGCTTAGCAAAGAGCAACACCATATATTTT
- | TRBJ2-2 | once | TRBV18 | CASSPRQANTGELFF | TGTGCCAGCTCACCACGACAGGCGAACACCGGGGAGCTGTTTTTT
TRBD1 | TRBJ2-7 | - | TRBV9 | CASSVGDSASYEQYF | TGTGCCAGCAGCGTAGGGGACAGTGCATCCTACGAGCAGTACTTC
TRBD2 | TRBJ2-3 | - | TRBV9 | CASSVGAGVADTQYF | TGTGCCAGCAGCGTAGGAGCGGGAGTTGCAGATACGCAGTATTTT
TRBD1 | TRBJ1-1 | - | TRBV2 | CASSSGTGIHRGTEAFF | TGTGCCAGCAGTTCCGGGACAGGGATCCATCGTGGAACTGAAGCTTTCTTT
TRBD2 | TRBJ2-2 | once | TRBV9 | CASSEGTTGLTGELFF | TGTGCCAGCAGCGAGGGGACTACCGGACTCACCGGGGAGCTGTTTTTT
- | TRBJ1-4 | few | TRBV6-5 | CASSYDGEKLFF | TGTGCCAGCAGTTACGACGGGGAAAAACTGTTTTTT
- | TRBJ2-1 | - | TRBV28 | CASSFYSHEQFF | TGTGCCAGCAGTTTTTATTCTCATGAGCAGTTCTTC
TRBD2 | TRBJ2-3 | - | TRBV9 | CASSVTGTSGSDTQYF | TGTGCCAGCAGCGTAACCGGGACTAGCGGGAGTGATACGCAGTATTTT
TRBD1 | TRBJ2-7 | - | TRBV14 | CASSPQDRTIPYEQYF | TGTGCCAGCAGCCCACAGGACAGGACCATTCCCTACGAGCAGTACTTC
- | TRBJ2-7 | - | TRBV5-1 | CASSLAGDTGTYF | TGCGCCAGCAGCTTGGCCGGGGACACCGGGACGTACTTC
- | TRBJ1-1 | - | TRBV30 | CAWSVASLNTEAFF | TGTGCCTGGAGTGTTGCCAGTCTGAACACTGAAGCTTTCTTT
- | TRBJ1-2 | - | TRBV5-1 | CASSSGRYEGTEDGYTF | TGCGCCAGCAGCTCTGGTCGGTATGAGGGCACAGAGGATGGCTACACCTTC
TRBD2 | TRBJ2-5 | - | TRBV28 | CASSLGTSGRASIGAETQYF | TGTGCCAGCAGTTTAGGGACTAGCGGGAGGGCCTCAATAGGGGCCGAGACCCAGTACTTC
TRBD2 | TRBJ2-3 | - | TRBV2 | CASIPTGTSGGYDTQYF | TGTGCCAGCATTCCTACCGGGACTAGCGGGGGATACGATACGCAGTATTTT
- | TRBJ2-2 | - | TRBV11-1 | CASTAREGGELFF | TGTGCCAGCACCGCCCGTGAGGGCGGGGAGCTGTTTTTT
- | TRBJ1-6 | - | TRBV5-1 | CASSLGGGYNSPLHF | TGCGCCAGCAGCCTGGGCGGGGGGTATAATTCACCCCTCCACTTT
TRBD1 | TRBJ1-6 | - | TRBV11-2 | CASSPQGWNSPLHF | TGTGCCAGCAGCCCACAGGGGTGGAATTCACCCCTCCACTTT
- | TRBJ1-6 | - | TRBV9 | CASSVDGVNSYNSPLHF | TGTGCCAGCAGCGTAGACGGAGTGAACTCCTATAATTCACCCCTCCACTTT
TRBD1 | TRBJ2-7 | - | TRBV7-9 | CASSLAGTGEKEQYF | TGTGCCAGCAGCTTAGCGGGCACAGGGGAGAAAGAGCAGTACTTC
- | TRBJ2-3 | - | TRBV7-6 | CASSGGVEPDTQYF | TGTGCCAGCAGCGGCGGGGTGGAGCCAGATACGCAGTATTTT
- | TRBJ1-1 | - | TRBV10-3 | CAISDFNTEAFF | TGTGCCATCAGTGACTTTAACACTGAAGCTTTCTTT
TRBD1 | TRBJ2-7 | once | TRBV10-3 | CAISEWTGGRYEQYF | TGTGCCATCAGTGAGTGGACAGGGGGCCGCTACGAGCAGTACTTC
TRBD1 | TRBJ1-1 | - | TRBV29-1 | CSLPGTGNTEAFF | TGCAGCTTACCCGGGACAGGGAACACTGAAGCTTTCTTT
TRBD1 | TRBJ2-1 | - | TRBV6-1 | CASSEPRGRGNEQFF | TGTGCCAGCAGTGAACCCAGGGGGCGAGGGAATGAGCAGTTCTTC
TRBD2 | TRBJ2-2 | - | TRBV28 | CASYERGRGLFF | TGTGCCAGCTATGAACGGGGGAGGGGGCTGTTTTTT
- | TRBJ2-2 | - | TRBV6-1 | CASSEAQGPNTGELFF | TGTGCCAGCAGTGAAGCACAGGGTCCGAACACCGGGGAGCTGTTTTTT
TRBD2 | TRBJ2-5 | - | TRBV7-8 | CASSSLTASGLYQETQYF | TGTGCCAGCAGCTCCCTGACGGCTAGCGGGTTGTACCAAGAGACCCAGTACTTC
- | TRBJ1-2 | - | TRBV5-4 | CASSDRQNYGYTF | TGTGCCAGCAGCGACAGGCAGAACTATGGCTACACCTTC
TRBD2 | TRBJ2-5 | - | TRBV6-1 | CASSYSGSGETQYF | TGTGCCAGCAGCTATAGCGGGAGCGGGGAGACCCAGTACTTC
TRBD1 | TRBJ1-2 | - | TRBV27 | CASSFTGGFDGYTF | TGTGCCAGCAGTTTTACAGGGGGATTTGATGGCTACACCTTC
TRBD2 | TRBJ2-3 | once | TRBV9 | CASSVGPGRGGTDTQYF | TGTGCCAGCAGCGTAGGGCCCGGGCGGGGGGGCACAGATACGCAGTATTTT
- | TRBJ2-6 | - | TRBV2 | CASKPLDPGANVLTF | TGTGCCAGCAAGCCCCTTGATCCTGGGGCCAACGTCCTGACTTTC
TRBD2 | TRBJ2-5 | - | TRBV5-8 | CASSPGTREPETQYF | TGTGCCAGCAGTCCCGGGACTAGGGAGCCGGAGACCCAGTACTTC
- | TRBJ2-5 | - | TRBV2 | CASRWDKETQYF | TGTGCCAGCAGATGGGACAAAGAGACCCAGTACTTC
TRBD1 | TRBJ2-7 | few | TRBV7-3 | CASSSSRDRGNYEQYF | TGTGCCAGCAGCTCCTCCCGGGACAGGGGGAACTACGAGCAGTACTTC
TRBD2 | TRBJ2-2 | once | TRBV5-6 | CASSLSGGNTGELFF | TGTGCCAGCAGCTTAAGCGGGGGGAACACCGGGGAGCTGTTTTTT
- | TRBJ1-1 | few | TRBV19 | CASSVREETEAFF | TGTGCCAGTAGCGTCCGAGAGGAGACTGAAGCTTTCTTT